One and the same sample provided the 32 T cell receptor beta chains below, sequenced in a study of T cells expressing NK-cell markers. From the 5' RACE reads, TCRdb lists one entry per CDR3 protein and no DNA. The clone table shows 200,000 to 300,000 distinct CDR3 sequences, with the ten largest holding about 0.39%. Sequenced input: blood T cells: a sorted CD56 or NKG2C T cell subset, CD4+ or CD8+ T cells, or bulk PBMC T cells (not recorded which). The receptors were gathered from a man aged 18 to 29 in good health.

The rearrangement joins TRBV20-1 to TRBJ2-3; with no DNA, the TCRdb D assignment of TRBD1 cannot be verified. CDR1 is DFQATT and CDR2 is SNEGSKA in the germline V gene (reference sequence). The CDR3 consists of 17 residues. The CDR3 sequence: CSARSHISGGGADTQYF.

The CDR3 protein is CASSPLGLGELFF. The chain joins TRBV18 to TRBJ2-2; TCRdb picks TRBD2, but there is no DNA to check that call. The length of the CDR3 is 13 residues. Germline V gene data show CDR1 as KGHSH and CDR2 as LQKENI.

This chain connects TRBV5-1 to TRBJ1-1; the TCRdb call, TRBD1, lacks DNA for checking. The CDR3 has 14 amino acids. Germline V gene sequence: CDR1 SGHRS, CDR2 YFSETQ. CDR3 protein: CASSPGQWNTEAFF.

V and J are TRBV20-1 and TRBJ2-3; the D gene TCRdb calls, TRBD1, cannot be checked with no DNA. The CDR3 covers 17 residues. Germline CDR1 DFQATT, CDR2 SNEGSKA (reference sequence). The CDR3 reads CSARSLMRTGNTDTQYF.

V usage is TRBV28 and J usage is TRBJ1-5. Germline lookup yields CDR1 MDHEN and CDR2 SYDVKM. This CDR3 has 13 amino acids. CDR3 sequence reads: CASRPTVFQPQHF.

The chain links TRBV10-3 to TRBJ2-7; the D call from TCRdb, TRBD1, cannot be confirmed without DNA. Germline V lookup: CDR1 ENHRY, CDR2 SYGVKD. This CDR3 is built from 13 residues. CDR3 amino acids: CAITELQGYEQYF.

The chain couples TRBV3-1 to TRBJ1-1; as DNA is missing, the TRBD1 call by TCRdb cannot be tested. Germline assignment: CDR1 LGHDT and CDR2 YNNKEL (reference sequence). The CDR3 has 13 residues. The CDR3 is CASSRGAFTEAFF.

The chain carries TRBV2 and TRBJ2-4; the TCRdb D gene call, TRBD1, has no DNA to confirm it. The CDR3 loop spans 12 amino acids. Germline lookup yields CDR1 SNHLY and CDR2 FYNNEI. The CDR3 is CASTGTANIQYF.

The CDR3 reads CAWSMPGPGVYGYTF. The V and J genes are TRBV30 and TRBJ1-2; TCRdb returns TRBD1, unconfirmable since there is no DNA. The CDR3 has 15 amino acids. Germline loops: CDR1 GTSNPN, CDR2 SVGIG (reference sequence).

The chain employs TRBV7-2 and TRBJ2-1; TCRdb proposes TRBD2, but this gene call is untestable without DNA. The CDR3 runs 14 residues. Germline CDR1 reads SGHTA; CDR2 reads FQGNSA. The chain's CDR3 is CASSPSMLAEEQFF.

Here the CDR3 reads CASSLRGQKNTEAFF. The chain recombines TRBV5-1 with TRBJ1-1; the D gene TCRdb calls, TRBD1, cannot be checked with no DNA. The CDR3 is made up of 15 amino acids. Germline V CDR1 and CDR2: SGHRS, YFSETQ.

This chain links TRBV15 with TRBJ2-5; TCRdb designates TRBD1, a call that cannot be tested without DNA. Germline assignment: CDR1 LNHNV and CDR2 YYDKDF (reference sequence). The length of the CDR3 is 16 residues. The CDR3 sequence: CATSHTPRQGRETQYF.

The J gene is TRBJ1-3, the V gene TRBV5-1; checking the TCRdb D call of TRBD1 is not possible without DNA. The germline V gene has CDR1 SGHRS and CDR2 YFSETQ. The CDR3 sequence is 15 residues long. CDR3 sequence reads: CASSLTGGSGNTIYF.

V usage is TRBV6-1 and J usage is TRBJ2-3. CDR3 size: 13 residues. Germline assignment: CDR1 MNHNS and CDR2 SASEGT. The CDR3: CASSEEAGDTQYF.

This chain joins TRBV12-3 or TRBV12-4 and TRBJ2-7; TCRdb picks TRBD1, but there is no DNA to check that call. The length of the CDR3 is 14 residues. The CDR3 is CASSAQITGTEQYF.

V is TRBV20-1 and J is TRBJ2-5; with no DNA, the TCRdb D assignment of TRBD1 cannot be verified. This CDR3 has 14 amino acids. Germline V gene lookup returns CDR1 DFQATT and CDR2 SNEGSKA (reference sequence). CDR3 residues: CSAAGTGGRETQYF.

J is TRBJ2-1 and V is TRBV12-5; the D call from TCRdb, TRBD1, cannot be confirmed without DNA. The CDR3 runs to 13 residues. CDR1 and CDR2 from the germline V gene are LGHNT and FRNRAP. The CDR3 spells CASGTDRYNEQFF.

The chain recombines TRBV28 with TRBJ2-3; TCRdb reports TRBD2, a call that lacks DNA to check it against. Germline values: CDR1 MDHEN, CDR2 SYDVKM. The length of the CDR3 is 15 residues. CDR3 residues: CASSSPSEGKDTQYF.

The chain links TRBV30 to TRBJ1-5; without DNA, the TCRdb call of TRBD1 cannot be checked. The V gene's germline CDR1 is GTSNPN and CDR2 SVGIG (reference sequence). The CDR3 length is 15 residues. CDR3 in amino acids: CAWSVGQYSNQPQHF.

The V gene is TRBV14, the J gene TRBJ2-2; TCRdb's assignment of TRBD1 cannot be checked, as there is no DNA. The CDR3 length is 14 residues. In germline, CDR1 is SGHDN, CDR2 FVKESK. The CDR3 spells CASSRIAGAGELFF.

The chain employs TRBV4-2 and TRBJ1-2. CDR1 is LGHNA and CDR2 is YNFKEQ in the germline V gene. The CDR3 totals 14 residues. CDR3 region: CASGYPTANYGYTF.

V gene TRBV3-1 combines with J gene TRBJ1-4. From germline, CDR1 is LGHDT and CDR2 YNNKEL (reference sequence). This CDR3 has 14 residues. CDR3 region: CASSQILTSEKLFF.

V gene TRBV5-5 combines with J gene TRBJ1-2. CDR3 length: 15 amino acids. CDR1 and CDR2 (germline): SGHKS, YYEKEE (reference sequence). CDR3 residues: CASSLRARDSNGYTF.

The chain's CDR3 is CSARDRSGTGNTIYF. V and J are TRBV20-1 and TRBJ1-3; as DNA is missing, the TRBD1 call by TCRdb cannot be tested. Germline-derived CDR1 and CDR2 are DFQATT and SNEGSKA (reference sequence). There are 15 residues in the CDR3.

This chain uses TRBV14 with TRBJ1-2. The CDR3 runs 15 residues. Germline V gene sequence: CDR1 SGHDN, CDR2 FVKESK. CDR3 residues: CASSQRRGRDYGYTF. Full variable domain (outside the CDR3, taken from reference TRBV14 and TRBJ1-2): EAGVTQFPSHSVIEKGQTVTLRCDPISGHDNLYWYRRVMGKEIKFLLHFVKESKQDESGMPNNRFLAERTGGTYSTLKVQPAELEDSGVYFCASSQRRGRDYGYTFGSGTRLTVV.

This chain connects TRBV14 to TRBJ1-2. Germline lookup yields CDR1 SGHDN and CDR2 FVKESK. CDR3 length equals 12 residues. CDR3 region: CASSQDRTGYTF.

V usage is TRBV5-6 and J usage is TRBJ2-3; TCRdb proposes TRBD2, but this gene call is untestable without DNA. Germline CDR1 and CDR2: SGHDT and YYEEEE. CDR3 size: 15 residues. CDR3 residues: CASSASGMSTDTQYF.

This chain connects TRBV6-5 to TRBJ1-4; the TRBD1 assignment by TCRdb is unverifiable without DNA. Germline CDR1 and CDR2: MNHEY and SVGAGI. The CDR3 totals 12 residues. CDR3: CASSRDREKLFF.

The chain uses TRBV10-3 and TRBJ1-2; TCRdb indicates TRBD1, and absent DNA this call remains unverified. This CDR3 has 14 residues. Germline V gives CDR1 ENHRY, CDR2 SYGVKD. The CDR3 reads CAITPRGQESGYTF.

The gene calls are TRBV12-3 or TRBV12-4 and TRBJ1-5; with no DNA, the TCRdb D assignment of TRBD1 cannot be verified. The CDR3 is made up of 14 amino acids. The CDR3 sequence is CATRTGGGNQPQHF.

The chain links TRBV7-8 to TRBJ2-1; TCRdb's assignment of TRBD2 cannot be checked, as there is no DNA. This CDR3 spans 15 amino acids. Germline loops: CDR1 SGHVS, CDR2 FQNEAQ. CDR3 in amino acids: CASSSLAGYYNEQFF.

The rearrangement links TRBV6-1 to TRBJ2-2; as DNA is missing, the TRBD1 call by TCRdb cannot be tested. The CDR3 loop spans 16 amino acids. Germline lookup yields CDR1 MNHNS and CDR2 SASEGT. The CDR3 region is CASRPAGQGGAGELFF.